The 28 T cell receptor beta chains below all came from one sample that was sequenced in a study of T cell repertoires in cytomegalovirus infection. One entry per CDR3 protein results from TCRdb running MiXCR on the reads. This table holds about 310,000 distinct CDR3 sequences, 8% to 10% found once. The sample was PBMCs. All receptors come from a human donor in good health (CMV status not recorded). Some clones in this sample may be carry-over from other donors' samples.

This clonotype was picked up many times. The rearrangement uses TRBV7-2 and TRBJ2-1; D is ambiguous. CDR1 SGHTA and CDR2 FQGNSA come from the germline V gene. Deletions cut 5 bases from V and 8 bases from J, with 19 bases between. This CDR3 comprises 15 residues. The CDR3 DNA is TGTGCCAGCAGCCCTCAATCAGGCAGGATCGATGAGCAGTTCTTC. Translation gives CASSPQSGRIDEQFF. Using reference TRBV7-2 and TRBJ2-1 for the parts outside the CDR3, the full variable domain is GAGVSQSPSNKVTEKGKDVELRCDPISGHTALYWYRQSLGQGLEFLIYFQGNSAPDKSGLPSDRFSAERTGGSVSTLTIQRTQQEDSAVYLCASSPQSGRIDEQFFGPGTRLTVL.

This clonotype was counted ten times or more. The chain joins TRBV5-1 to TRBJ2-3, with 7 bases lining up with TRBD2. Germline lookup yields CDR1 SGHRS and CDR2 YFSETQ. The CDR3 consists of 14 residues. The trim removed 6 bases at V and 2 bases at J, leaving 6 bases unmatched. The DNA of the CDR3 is TGCGCCAGCACCAGCGGGGCGCCCACAGATACGCAGTATTTT. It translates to CASTSGAPTDTQYF.

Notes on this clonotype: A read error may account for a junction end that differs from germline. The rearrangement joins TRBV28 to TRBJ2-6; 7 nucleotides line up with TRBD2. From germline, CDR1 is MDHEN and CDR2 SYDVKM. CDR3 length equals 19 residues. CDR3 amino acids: CPSSPSWGGSRSGANVLTF. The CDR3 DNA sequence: TGTCCCAGCAGTCCGTCCTGGGGGGGTAGTCGCTCTGGGGCCAACGTCCTGACTTTC.

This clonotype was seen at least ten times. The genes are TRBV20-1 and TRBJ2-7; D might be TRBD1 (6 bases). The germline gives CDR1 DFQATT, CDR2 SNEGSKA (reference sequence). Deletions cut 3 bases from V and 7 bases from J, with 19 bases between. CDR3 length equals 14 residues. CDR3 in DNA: TGCAGTGCTAGGGCCAGGGCAGGGGCTGGAGAGCAGTACTTC. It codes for CSARARAGAGEQYF.

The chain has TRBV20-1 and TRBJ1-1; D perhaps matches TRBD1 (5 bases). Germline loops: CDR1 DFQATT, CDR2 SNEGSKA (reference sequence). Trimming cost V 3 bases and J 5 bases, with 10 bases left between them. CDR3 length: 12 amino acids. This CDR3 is CSARKGRTEAFF. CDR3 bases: TGCAGTGCTAGGAAGGGGAGGACTGAAGCTTTCTTT.

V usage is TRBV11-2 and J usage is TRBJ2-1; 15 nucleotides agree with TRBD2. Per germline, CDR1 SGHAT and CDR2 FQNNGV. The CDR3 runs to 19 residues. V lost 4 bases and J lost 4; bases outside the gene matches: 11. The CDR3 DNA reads TGTGCCAGCAGCTCCTGGACTAGCGGGGGGGCAGACCGGTACAATGAGCAGTTCTTC. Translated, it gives CASSSWTSGGADRYNEQFF.

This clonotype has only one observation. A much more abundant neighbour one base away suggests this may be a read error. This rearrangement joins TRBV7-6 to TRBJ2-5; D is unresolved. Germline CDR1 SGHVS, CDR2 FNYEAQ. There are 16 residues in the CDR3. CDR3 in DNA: TGTCCCAGCAAAGACAACCCAAAAGTTTCTGAAGAGACCCAGTACTTC. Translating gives CPSKDNPKVSEETQYF.

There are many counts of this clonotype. CDR3 loop: CASSLLAGQGANEQYV. The DNA of the CDR3 is TGTGCCAGCAGCTTATTGGCCGGACAGGGGGCCAACGAGCAGTACGTC. This chain connects TRBV7-8 to TRBJ2-7; TRBD1 matches 11 bases. This CDR3 comprises 16 residues. Germline V gene sequence: CDR1 SGHVS, CDR2 FQNEAQ. The J segment lost 5 bases and the V segment lost 2 bases, leaving 8 bases of the junction unmatched.

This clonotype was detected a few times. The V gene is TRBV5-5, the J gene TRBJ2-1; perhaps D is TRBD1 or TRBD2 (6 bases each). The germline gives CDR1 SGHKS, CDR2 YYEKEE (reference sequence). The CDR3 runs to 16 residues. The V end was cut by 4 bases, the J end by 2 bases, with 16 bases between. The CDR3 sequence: CASSPEGEVTYNEQFF. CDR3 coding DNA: TGTGCCAGCAGCCCAGAGGGGGAGGTCACCTACAATGAGCAGTTCTTC.

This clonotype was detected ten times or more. CDR3 bases: TGTGCCAGCAGCTTCCGGGACAGGGAACACATTCAGTACTTC. Translated: CASSFRDREHIQYF. This sequence joins TRBV5-8 and TRBJ2-4, with 9 positions matching TRBD1. Germline V gene lookup returns CDR1 SGHTS and CDR2 YDEGEE. This CDR3 contains 14 residues. Trimming cost V 2 bases and J 8 bases; bases outside gene matches: 5.

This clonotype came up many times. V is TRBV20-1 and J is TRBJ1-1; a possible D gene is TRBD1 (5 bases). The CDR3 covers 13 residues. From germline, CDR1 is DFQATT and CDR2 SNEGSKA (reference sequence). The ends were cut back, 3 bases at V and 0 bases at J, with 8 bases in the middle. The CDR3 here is CSASRDLNTEAFF. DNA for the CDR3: TGCAGTGCTAGTAGGGACCTGAACACTGAAGCTTTCTTT.

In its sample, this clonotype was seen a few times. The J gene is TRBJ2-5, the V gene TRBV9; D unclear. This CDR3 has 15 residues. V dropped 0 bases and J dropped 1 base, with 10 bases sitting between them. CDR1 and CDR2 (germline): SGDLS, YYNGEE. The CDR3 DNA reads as TGTGCCAGCAGCGTAGCTTTGACCCCCCAAGAGACCCAGTACTTC. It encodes CASSVALTPQETQYF.

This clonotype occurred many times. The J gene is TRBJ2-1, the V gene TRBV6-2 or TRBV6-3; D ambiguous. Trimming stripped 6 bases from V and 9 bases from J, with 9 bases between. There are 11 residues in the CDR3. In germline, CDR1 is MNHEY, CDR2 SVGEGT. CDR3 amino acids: CASRRRGEQFF. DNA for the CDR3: TGTGCCAGCAGGCGCAGAGGTGAGCAGTTCTTC.

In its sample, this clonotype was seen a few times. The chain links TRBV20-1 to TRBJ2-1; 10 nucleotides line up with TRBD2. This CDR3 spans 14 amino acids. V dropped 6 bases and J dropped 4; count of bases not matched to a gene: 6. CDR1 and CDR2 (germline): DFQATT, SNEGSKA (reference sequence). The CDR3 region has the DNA TGCAGTGCAAATAGCGGGGGGCTATACAATGAGCAGTTCTTC. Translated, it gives CSANSGGLYNEQFF.

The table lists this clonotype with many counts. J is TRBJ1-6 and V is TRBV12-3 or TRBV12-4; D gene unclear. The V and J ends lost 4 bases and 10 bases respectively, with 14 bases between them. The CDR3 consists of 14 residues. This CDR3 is CASSSSGGESPLHF. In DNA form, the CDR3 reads TGTGCCAGCAGTTCTAGCGGTGGAGAATCACCCCTCCACTTT.

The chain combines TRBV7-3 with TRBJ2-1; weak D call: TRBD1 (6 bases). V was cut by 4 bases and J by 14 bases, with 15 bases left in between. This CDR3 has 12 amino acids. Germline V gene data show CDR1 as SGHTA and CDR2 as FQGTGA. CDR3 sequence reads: CASSSDRINKFF. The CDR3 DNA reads TGTGCCAGCAGCTCGGACAGAATTAACAAGTTCTTC.

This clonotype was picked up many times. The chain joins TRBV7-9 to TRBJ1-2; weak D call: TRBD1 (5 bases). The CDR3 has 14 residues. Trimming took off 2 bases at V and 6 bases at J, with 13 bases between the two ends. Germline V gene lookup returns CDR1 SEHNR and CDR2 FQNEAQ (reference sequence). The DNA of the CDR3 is TGTGCCAGCAGCTTACGTATGGGGGTTGATGGCTACACCTTC. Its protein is CASSLRMGVDGYTF.

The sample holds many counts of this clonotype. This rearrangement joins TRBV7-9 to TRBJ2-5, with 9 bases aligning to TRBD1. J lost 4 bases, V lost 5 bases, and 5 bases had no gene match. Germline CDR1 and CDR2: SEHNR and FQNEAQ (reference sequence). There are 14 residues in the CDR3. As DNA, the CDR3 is TGTGCCAGCAGCATTATGACAGGGGGAGAGACCCAGTACTTC. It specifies CASSIMTGGETQYF.

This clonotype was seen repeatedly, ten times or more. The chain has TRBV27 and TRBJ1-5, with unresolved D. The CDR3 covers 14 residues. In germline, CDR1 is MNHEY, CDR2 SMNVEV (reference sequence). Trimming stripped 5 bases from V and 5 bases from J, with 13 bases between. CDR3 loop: CASSPFNGDQPQHF. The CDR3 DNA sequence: TGTGCCAGCAGTCCCTTTAATGGGGATCAGCCCCAGCATTTT.

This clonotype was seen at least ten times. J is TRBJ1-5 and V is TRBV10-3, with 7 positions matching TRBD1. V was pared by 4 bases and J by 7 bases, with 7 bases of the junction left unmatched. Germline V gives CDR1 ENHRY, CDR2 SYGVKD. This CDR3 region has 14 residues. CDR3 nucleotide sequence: TGTGCCATCAGTGTGCAAGGGGGCGTGCAGCCCCAGCATTTT. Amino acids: CAISVQGGVQPQHF.

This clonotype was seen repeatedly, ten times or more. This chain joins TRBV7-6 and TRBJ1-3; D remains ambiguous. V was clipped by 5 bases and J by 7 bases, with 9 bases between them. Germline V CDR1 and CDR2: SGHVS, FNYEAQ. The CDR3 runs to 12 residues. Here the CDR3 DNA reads TGTGCCAGCAGCACAAACCCTAACACCATATATTTT. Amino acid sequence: CASSTNPNTIYF.

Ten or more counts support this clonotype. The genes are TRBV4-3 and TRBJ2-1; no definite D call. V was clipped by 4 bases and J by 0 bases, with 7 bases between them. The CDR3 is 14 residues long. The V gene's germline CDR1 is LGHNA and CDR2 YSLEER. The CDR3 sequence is CASSLTNSYNEQFF. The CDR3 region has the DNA TGCGCCAGCAGCCTCACTAACTCCTACAATGAGCAGTTCTTC.

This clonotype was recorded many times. CDR3 nucleotide sequence: TGTGCCAGCAGACGACAGGGACCCACTGAAGCTTTCTTT. Translated: CASRRQGPTEAFF. This chain uses TRBV2 with TRBJ1-1, with 7 bases matching TRBD1. CDR3 length equals 13 residues. The V gene's germline CDR1 is SNHLY and CDR2 FYNNEI. Trimming at V came to 6 bases and at J to 4 bases, leaving 5 bases not matched to a gene.

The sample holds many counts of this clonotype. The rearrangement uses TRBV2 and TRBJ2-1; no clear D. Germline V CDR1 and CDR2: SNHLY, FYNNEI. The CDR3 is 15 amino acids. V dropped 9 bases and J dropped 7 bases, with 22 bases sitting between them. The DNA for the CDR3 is TGTGCCAGAGATCGCCAAGGACCAGTCCAAAATGAGCAGTTCTTC. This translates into CARDRQGPVQNEQFF.

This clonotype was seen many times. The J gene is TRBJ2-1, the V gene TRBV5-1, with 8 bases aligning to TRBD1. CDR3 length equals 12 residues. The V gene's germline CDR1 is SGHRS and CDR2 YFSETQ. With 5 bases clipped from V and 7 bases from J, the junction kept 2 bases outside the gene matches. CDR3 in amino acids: CASRTGVNEQFF. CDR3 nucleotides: TGCGCCAGCAGGACAGGGGTTAATGAGCAGTTCTTC.

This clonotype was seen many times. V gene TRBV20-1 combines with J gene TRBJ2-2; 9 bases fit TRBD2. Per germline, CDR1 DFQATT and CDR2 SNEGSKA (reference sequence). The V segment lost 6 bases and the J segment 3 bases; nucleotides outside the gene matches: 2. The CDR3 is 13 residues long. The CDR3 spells CSASGGYTGELFF. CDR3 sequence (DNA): TGCAGTGCCAGCGGGGGGTACACCGGGGAGCTGTTTTTT.

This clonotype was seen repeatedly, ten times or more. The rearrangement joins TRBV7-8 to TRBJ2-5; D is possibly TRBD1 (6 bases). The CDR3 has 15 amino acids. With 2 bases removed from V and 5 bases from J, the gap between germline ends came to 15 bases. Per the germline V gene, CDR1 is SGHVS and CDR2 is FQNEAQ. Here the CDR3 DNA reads TGTGCCAGCAGCTTATACAGGGTGGAATTTGAGACCCAGTACTTC. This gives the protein CASSLYRVEFETQYF.

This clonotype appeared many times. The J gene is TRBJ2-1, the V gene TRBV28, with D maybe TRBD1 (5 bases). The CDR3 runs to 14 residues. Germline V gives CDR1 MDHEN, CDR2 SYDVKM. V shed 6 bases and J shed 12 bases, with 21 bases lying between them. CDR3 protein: CASRSLVRVQRQFF. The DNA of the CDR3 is TGTGCCAGCAGGTCCCTAGTCAGGGTTCAAAGGCAGTTCTTC.